This T cell receptor (beta chain) was observed in a study of T cells after yellow fever vaccination. Study information: Fractions containing few cells were prepared with SMART-Seq v4 Ultra Low Input. Study-wide results and limits: Any FACS-sorted repertoire could hold abundant clonotypes that contaminate it from the bulk population. A weaker secondary response peaked on day 5, the primary on day 15. Of the clonotypes, a small share occurred in both CD4 and CD8 compartments.

With regard to this clonotype: Its antigen is not known. A junction boundary mismatches the germline segment, possibly from a read error.

This CDR3 has 11 residues. A single record per CDR3 protein comes from TCRdb applying MiXCR to the 5' RACE reads. Among 300,000 to 400,000 distinct CDR3 sequences listed, about 8.7% were seen once. The sequence was collected from a man aged 18-30 years who received the YFV17D yellow fever vaccine. The V and J genes are TRBV12-3 or TRBV12-4 and TRBJ1-2; D is uncertain. The sample was PBMCs, taken on the day of the first yellow fever vaccination. CDR3 bases: TGTGCCAGCAGTCGACACTACGGCTACACCTTC. It encodes CASSRHYGYTF.